This T cell receptor beta chain was profiled in a study of metastatic and nonmetastatic thyroid tumors. Study as a whole: It was across blood and tumor or nodule tissue from malignant and benign thyroid patients that repertoires were compared.

Trimming pared 5 bases from V and 2 bases from J, leaving 13 bases between. This CDR3 is 14 amino acids long. Study-wide results and caveats: Malignant tumors reportedly showed significantly higher TCR beta diversity than benign nodules in both blood and tumor.

TCRdb re-processed the PCR reads through MiXCR. Among about 39,000 clones listed, approximately 20% were seen once. This clone was observed many times. Antigen: not known. The same CDR3 can be traced to other DNA sequences in this sample. Ahead of thyroid surgery, no patient had received treatment of any kind. This clonotype was obtained from a female donor with papillary thyroid cancer or a benign thyroid nodule (not recorded which). Some clones in this sample may be carry-over from other donors' samples. Sequenced input: blood. V gene TRBV12-3 or TRBV12-4 combines with J gene TRBJ2-7; tentative D call: TRBD1 (7 bases). CDR3 amino acids: CASSPDREAYEQYF. The DNA of the CDR3 is TGTGCCAGCAGTCCCGACAGGGAGGCCTACGAGCAGTACTTC.